In this sample, the clone carrying this T cell receptor (beta chain) turned up many times. Its antigen is unknown. TCRdb re-derived calls from the 5' RACE reads in MiXCR, one entry per CDR3 protein. The repertoire includes some 130,000 distinct CDR3 sequences, about 7% of them detected once, and around an eighth sits in the top ten. CDR3 length: 15 residues. CDR1 and CDR2 from the germline V gene are DFQATT and SNEGSKA (reference sequence). The V and J ends lost 4 bases and 1 base, in that order; junction bases with no gene match: 7. The data are from a study of CD8 T cells in ankylosing spondylitis. Overall study results and limits: Significant enrichment of disease-linked clones was reportedly seen in matched ankylosing spondylitis synovial fluid.

This sequence was found in a female donor with ankylosing spondylitis or in good health (not recorded which). J is TRBJ1-2 and V is TRBV20-1; 9 nucleotides align to TRBD1. Sequencing was carried out using blood, either unsorted or a sorted T cell fraction (not recorded which). CDR3 DNA sequence: TGCAGTGCTACCGCCGGGACAGGGCTTAACTATGGCTACACCTTC. Its protein is CSATAGTGLNYGYTF.